Listed below are T cell receptor beta chains from one sample, sequenced in a study of blood T cell repertoires in COVID-19. TCRdb's copy holds only in-frame clones and misses some; the assay was immunoSEQ multiplex PCR. The sample has 200,000 to 250,000 clones, 85% to 90% seen once. Material for sequencing was PBMCs or T cells enriched from blood (not recorded which). The receptors come from a man aged 45-65 years who had been exposed to COVID-19. Each CDR3 is given with its conserved first and last residue. A D gene is named only where the DNA matches it firmly. Clone size appears in some rows only: once, few, many, or a class for an expanded clone.

j_call | v_call | clone_size | d_call | cdr3_aa | cdr3_nt
TRBJ2-6 | TRBV2 | NA | NA | CASSEAESGANVLTF | TGTGCCAGCAGTGAAGCTGAGTCTGGGGCCAACGTCCTGACTTTC
TRBJ1-2 | TRBV2 | NA | TRBD1 | CASSGQGANYGYTF | TGTGCCAGCAGTGGACAGGGGGCTAACTATGGCTACACCTTC
TRBJ2-7 | TRBV5-5 | NA | NA | CASSLSFGNEQYF | TGTGCCAGCAGCTTGTCGTTCGGGAACGAGCAGTACTTC
TRBJ1-2 | TRBV2 | NA | TRBD1 | CASRLQTGGRSDGYTF | TGTGCCAGCAGATTACAGACAGGGGGCAGATCTGATGGCTACACCTTC
TRBJ2-3 | TRBV5-1 | NA | NA | CASSFQRAGTDTQYF | TGCGCCAGCAGCTTTCAGCGGGCGGGGACAGATACGCAGTATTTT
TRBJ2-2 | TRBV28 | NA | TRBD1 | CASTAGDRVTGELFF | TGTGCCAGCACTGCAGGGGACAGGGTCACCGGGGAGCTGTTTTTT
TRBJ1-1 | TRBV7-8 | NA | NA | CASSLAEVGEAFF | TGTGCCAGCAGCTTAGCGGAGGTGGGGGAAGCTTTCTTT
TRBJ1-5 | TRBV27 | NA | TRBD1 | CASSFRGNVGQPQHF | TGTGCCAGCAGTTTCAGGGGGAACGTAGGCCAGCCCCAGCATTTT
TRBJ1-1 | TRBV30 | NA | NA | CAWSRGYTEAFF | TGTGCCTGGAGTCGAGGGTACACTGAAGCTTTCTTT
TRBJ2-1 | TRBV28 | once | TRBD1 | CASSPDRGRNEQFF | TGTGCCAGCAGCCCGGACAGGGGGCGCAATGAGCAGTTCTTC
TRBJ1-1 | TRBV14 | NA | NA | CASSLSTGTEAFF | TGTGCCAGCAGTCTCTCAACGGGCACTGAAGCTTTCTTT
TRBJ1-1 | TRBV5-1 | NA | TRBD1 | CASRRTGSTEAFF | TGCGCCAGCAGAAGGACAGGATCCACTGAAGCTTTCTTT
TRBJ2-3 | TRBV5-8 | NA | TRBD2 | CASSFPGLADTQYF | TGTGCCAGCAGCTTTCCGGGACTAGCCGATACGCAGTATTTT
TRBJ1-1 | TRBV28 | NA | NA | CAQAPAGGRDTEAFF | TGTGCTCAAGCCCCGGCGGGGGGGAGAGACACTGAAGCTTTCTTT
TRBJ2-7 | TRBV30 | NA | TRBD1 | CAWTLGVGTGAREQYF | TGTGCCTGGACTCTCGGCGTAGGGACAGGGGCTCGGGAGCAGTACTTC
TRBJ1-3 | TRBV7-9 | few | TRBD1 | CASSPSRDRGPRSGNTIYF | TGTGCCAGCAGCCCCTCTCGGGACAGGGGTCCAAGGTCTGGAAACACCATATATTTT
TRBJ2-5 | TRBV2 | once | TRBD1 | CASSGTGTRETQYF | TGTGCCAGCAGCGGGACAGGGACCCGAGAGACCCAGTACTTC
TRBJ2-1 | TRBV7-3 | NA | NA | CASSSDPGAYNEQFF | TGTGCCAGCAGCTCCGACCCAGGGGCCTACAATGAGCAGTTCTTC
TRBJ2-1 | TRBV5-1 | NA | TRBD1 | CASSLQGSSSYNEQFF | TGCGCCAGCAGCTTACAGGGGTCTAGCTCCTACAATGAGCAGTTCTTC
TRBJ1-1 | TRBV11-1 | NA | TRBD1 | CASSLPLRGHNTEAFF | TGTGCCAGCAGCTTACCCCTCAGGGGGCACAACACTGAAGCTTTCTTT
TRBJ1-4 | TRBV10-3 | NA | TRBD1 | CAISRQGLLGEKLFF | TGTGCCATCAGTCGACAGGGTTTATTGGGTGAAAAACTGTTTTTT
TRBJ2-6 | TRBV2 | NA | NA | CASSEFRGSGANVLTF | TGTGCCAGCAGTGAGTTCAGGGGTTCGGGGGCCAACGTCCTGACTTTC
TRBJ2-5 | TRBV14 | NA | NA | CASSQLVGMATQYF | TGTGCCAGCAGCCAATTAGTCGGGATGGCGACCCAGTACTTC
TRBJ2-3 | TRBV7-3 | NA | NA | CASSLNLRTDTQYF | TGTGCCAGCAGCTTAAATCTTCGGACAGATACGCAGTATTTT
TRBJ2-5 | TRBV29-1 | NA | NA | CSVARTNQETQYF | TGCAGCGTCGCCAGGACTAACCAAGAGACCCAGTACTTC
TRBJ1-3 | TRBV5-1 | few | NA | CASSPATDPLTGNTIYF | TGCGCCAGCAGCCCCGCGACAGACCCTCTTACTGGAAACACCATATATTTT
TRBJ2-2 | TRBV5-1 | NA | TRBD1 | CASSYRTGPGELFF | TGCGCCAGCAGCTACCGGACAGGTCCAGGGGAGCTGTTTTTT
TRBJ2-5 | TRBV2 | NA | NA | CASIPAGGSGTTQSRETQYF | TGTGCCAGCATCCCCGCCGGGGGCAGCGGGACTACCCAATCGCGTGAGACCCAGTACTTC
TRBJ1-3 | TRBV10-3 | NA | NA | CAIRAGAGNTIYF | TGTGCCATCAGGGCAGGGGCTGGAAACACCATATATTTT
TRBJ1-1 | TRBV9 | NA | NA | CASSASTNTEAFF | TGTGCCAGCAGCGCGAGTACTAACACTGAAGCTTTCTTT